This paragraph covers one TCR beta chain sequence. This CDR3 spans 13 amino acids. V was cut by 7 bases and J by 1 base, with 10 bases left in between. Germline V gene lookup returns CDR1 MDHEN and CDR2 SYDVKM. This table comes from immunoSEQ multiplex PCR, and its TCRdb copy is limited to in-frame clones, with some not included. The repertoire includes fewer than 1.6 million clones, roughly 98.5% of them detected once, and about 0.35% sits in the top ten. This sample was taken from a study of shared clonotypes between healthy human individuals. The sample was naive CD4+ T cells sorted from blood. Subset indicated: CD45RA+ positively selected. The sequence came from a man aged 30 to 39 in good health. The genes are TRBV28 and TRBJ1-1; TRBD1 is a possible D gene (6 bases). The CDR3 nucleotides read TGTGCCAGCACTAGAGGGGGGAACACTGAAGCTTTCTTT. Protein product: CASTRGGNTEAFF.